This T cell receptor (beta chain) was sequenced during a study of blood T cell repertoires in COVID-19. For the study at large: T cells, B-cell-depleted T cells, or PBMCs provided the cDNA or gDNA that served as material.

Those enrolled in Seattle joined during active infection and were followed longitudinally afterward. Germline V CDR1 and CDR2: SGHVS, FNYEAQ. The CDR3 runs to 16 residues. The V segment lost 1 base and the J segment 3 bases; nucleotides outside the gene matches: 2. As processed by the authors: Reference gene primers were amplified, and this amplification served to estimate nucleated cell counts. Assay used: immunoSEQ multiplex PCR; TCRdb lists only in-frame clones, some missing. Clonal size and the V and J genes are those of that table, whereas D and trimming came from the DNA. The table has roughly 180,000 clones, around 80% seen once.

Sequencing used peripheral blood. The TCR was taken from a woman aged 80 or over with COVID-19, enrolled during active disease. This rearrangement joins TRBV7-6 to TRBJ2-1, with 11 bases identical to TRBD2. The CDR3 nucleotides read TGTGCCAGCAGCTTAGAGCTAGCGGGAGGCTACAATGAGCAGTTCTTC. Its translation is CASSLELAGGYNEQFF.